Described below is a single T cell receptor (beta chain) sequence and its context. Its antigen is not known. Only in-frame clones appear in the TCRdb table, and some are missing; sequencing was by immunoSEQ multiplex PCR. The repertoire has about 1.1 million clones, roughly 74% of them found once; the top ten carry roughly 0.65%. The data were obtained in a study of shared clonotypes between healthy human individuals. Study-wide points: With a few donors compared, approximately 5.5% of naive CD4 clonotypes were shared. Rarefaction analysis demonstrated incomplete sorted-subset sequencing notwithstanding large depth. Researchers sampled only blood; tissue repertoires likely differ.

Germline V gives CDR1 MDHEN, CDR2 SYDVKM. V was pared by 6 bases and J by 2 bases, with 4 bases between. This CDR3 contains 11 residues. This receptor was identified in a man between 18 and 29 years old in good health. Some clones in this sample may be carry-over from other donors' samples. This sequence joins TRBV28 and TRBJ1-2; D not certain. The sequenced sample was memory CD4+ T cells from PBMCs. The subset denotes: CD45RA-negative fraction. This CDR3 reads CASSWNYGYTF. The CDR3 nucleotides read TGTGCCAGCAGCTGGAACTATGGCTACACCTTC.